One sample yielded the 4 T cell receptor beta chains listed below, sequenced in a study of regulatory T cells in long-lasting Graves disease. Building of the TCR beta libraries involved iRepertoire HTBI primers and Arm-PCR of CDR3 regions. TCRdb redid the calling of the multiplex PCR reads with MiXCR, one entry per CDR3 protein. The sample yields about 310,000 distinct CDR3 sequences, over 15% seen once. The time point was: newly diagnosed GD, antithyroid drugs for less than 3 months. Researchers made the TCR library from RNA that was extracted from PBMCs. The sample consisted of peripheral blood mononuclear cells (PBMCs), taken at new diagnosis, from a patient treated with antithyroid drugs. The receptors stem from a female donor with Graves disease.

Many counts were recorded for this clonotype. The chain has TRBV20-1 and TRBJ2-3; TRBD2 might be the D (6 bases). V was clipped by 3 bases and J by 6 bases, with 13 bases between them. In germline, CDR1 is DFQATT, CDR2 SNEGSKA (reference sequence). The CDR3 contains 13 residues. The CDR3 bases are TGCAGTGCTAGTGTTCGGGAGAGGGATACGCAGTATTTT. Protein product: CSASVRERDTQYF.

In this sample, this clonotype turned up many times. CDR3 amino acids: CASSVGSGGPYEQYF. The CDR3 nucleotides are TGTGCCAGCAGCGTAGGATCGGGAGGGCCATACGAGCAGTACTTC. V usage is TRBV9 and J usage is TRBJ2-7; 8 bases map to TRBD2. The CDR3 totals 15 residues. The junction had 6 bases not matched to a gene; V was cut back by 0 bases and J by 4 bases. The germline V gene has CDR1 SGDLS and CDR2 YYNGEE.

This clonotype was counted many times. The genes are TRBV19 and TRBJ1-1; D remains unclear. CDR1 is LNHDA, CDR2 SQIVND, per germline (reference sequence). V lost 6 bases to trimming and J lost 2 bases, with 16 bases between them. The CDR3 is 15 amino acids. The CDR3 DNA sequence: TGTGCCAGTAGAGCGACCCGAATGCCCAACACTGAAGCTTTCTTT. As protein: CASRATRMPNTEAFF.

This clonotype was recorded many times. This sequence joins TRBV6-1 and TRBJ2-5, with D possibly matching TRBD2 (6 bases). The length of the CDR3 is 15 residues. CDR1 MNHNS and CDR2 SASEGT come from the germline V gene. Trimming cost V 3 bases and J 1 base, with 12 bases left between them. CDR3 region: CASSEWRGSQETQYF. The CDR3 DNA reads as TGTGCCAGCAGTGAGTGGCGGGGTTCCCAAGAGACCCAGTACTTC.